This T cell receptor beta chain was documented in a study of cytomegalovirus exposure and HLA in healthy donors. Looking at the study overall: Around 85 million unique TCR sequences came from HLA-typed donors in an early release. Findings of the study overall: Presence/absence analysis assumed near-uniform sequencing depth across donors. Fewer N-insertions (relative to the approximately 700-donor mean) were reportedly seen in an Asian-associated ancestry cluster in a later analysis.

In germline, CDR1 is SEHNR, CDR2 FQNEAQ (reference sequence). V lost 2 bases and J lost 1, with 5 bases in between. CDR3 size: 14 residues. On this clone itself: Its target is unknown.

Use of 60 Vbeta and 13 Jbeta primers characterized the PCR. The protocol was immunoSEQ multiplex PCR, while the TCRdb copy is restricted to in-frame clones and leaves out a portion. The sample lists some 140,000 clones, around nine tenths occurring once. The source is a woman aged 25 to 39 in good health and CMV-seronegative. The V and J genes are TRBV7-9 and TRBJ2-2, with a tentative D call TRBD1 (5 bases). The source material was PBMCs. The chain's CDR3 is CASSLTGNTGELFF. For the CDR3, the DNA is TGTGCCAGCAGCTTAACAGGGAACACCGGGGAGCTGTTTTTT.